This T cell receptor (beta chain) was sequenced during a study of cytomegalovirus exposure and HLA in healthy donors. Sequencing used immunoSEQ multiplex PCR; TCRdb keeps in-frame clones, though not all of them. The top ten clones hold almost 3% of a sample with about 150,000 clones, more than 70% of them seen once. The CDR3 sequence is 15 residues long. The V gene's germline CDR1 is KGHSH and CDR2 LQKENI. Trimming cost V 5 bases and J 4 bases; bases outside gene matches: 9. Specimen: PBMCs. This rearrangement joins TRBV18 to TRBJ1-1, with 8 positions matching TRBD1. The TCR was taken from a man aged 18-30 years in good health and CMV-seronegative. CDR3 sequence reads: CASSGQGNLGTEAFF. The CDR3 DNA reads TGTGCCAGCTCAGGACAGGGAAATTTGGGCACTGAAGCTTTCTTT. Full variable domain (rest looked up from reference TRBV18 and TRBJ1-1): NAGVMQNPRHLVRRRGQEARLRCSPMKGHSHVYWYRQLPEEGLKFMVYLQKENIIDESGMPKERFSAEFPKEGPSILRIQQVVRGDSAAYFCASSGQGNLGTEAFFGQGTRLTVV.